The clone carrying this T cell receptor beta chain was counted only a few times. Its antigen is still unknown. Version v3.0 of the immunoSEQ assay ran at survey level. Assay: immunoSEQ multiplex PCR; the TCRdb copy retains only in-frame clones and omits some. The repertoire holds about 7,200 clones, 65% to 80% seen once, with roughly 15% in the top ten. This record belongs to a study of long-term antiretroviral therapy in people with HIV. Study-level results: ART was followed by higher diversity that remained below transplant donor controls. Repertoires in HIV (unlike those of controls) had narrower CDR3 length ranges.

Trimming took off 2 bases at V and 2 bases at J, with 5 bases between the two ends. Germline CDR1 reads WNHNN; CDR2 reads SYGVQD (reference sequence). The CDR3 length is 13 residues. Sequencing used unsorted PBMCs, obtained approximately 0.9 years before starting antiretroviral therapy. The chain combines TRBV10-1 with TRBJ2-3; D not certain. This TCR was recovered from a man aged 35 to 55 with HIV. The chain's CDR3 is CASSETHTDTQYF. The CDR3 bases are TGCGCCAGCAGTGAGACCCACACAGATACGCAGTATTTT.